Following are 4 T cell receptor beta chains from one sample sequenced in a study of blood T cell repertoires in COVID-19. The data were produced by immunoSEQ multiplex PCR, yet TCRdb's version contains in-frame clones alone and is incomplete. The data show over 120,000 clones, more than 75% seen once. Sequences were obtained from peripheral blood. The source of these receptors is a woman in her 70s with COVID-19, enrolled during active disease.

The table lists this clone with a count of one. The chain uses TRBV5-4 and TRBJ2-1; 10 bases line up with TRBD1. CDR3 size: 14 residues. V lost 3 bases to trimming and J lost 6 bases; unmatched junction nucleotides: 3. Germline V lookup: CDR1 SGHNT, CDR2 YYREEE (reference sequence). Here the CDR3 reads CASSYWTGGNEQFF. The CDR3 region has the DNA TGTGCCAGCAGCTATTGGACAGGGGGCAATGAGCAGTTCTTC.

This chain joins TRBV3-1 (or the pseudogene TRBV3-2) and TRBJ2-7; TRBD2 matches 7 bases. The CDR3 extends over 14 amino acids. V trimming: 1 base; J trimming: 0 bases; junction bases outside the gene matches: 0. CDR1 and CDR2 from the germline V gene are LGHDT and YNNKEL (reference sequence). The CDR3 sequence is CASSQAGGSYEQYF. In DNA form, the CDR3 reads TGTGCCAGCAGCCAAGCGGGGGGCTCCTACGAGCAGTACTTC.

In DNA, the CDR3 is TGTGCCAGCAGCTCCAGGGGCCAGGCTTTCTTT. This sequence encodes CASSSRGQAFF. The V and J genes are TRBV11-2 and TRBJ1-1, with D maybe TRBD1 (6 bases). Between the trimmed V and J ends, which lost 4 bases and 11 bases, there was a span of 11 bases. The CDR3 has 11 residues. CDR1 is SGHAT and CDR2 is FQNNGV in the germline V gene. Based on the CDR3 plus reference TRBV11-2 and TRBJ1-1, the full variable domain is EAGVAQSPRYKIIEKRQSVAFWCNPISGHATLYWYQQILGQGPKLLIQFQNNGVVDDSQLPKDRFSAERLKGVDSTLKIQPAKLEDSAVYLCASSSRGQAFFGQGTRLTVV.

As DNA, the CDR3 is TGTGCCTGGAGGGGGGTCGGGGGATTTAACACTGAAGCTTTCTTT. Its translation: CAWRGVGGFNTEAFF. The chain carries TRBV30 and TRBJ1-1, with D possibly TRBD1 on 5 matching bases. Germline CDR1 GTSNPN, CDR2 SVGIG (reference sequence). The length of the CDR3 is 15 residues. V was clipped by 3 bases and J by 2 bases, with 16 bases between them.